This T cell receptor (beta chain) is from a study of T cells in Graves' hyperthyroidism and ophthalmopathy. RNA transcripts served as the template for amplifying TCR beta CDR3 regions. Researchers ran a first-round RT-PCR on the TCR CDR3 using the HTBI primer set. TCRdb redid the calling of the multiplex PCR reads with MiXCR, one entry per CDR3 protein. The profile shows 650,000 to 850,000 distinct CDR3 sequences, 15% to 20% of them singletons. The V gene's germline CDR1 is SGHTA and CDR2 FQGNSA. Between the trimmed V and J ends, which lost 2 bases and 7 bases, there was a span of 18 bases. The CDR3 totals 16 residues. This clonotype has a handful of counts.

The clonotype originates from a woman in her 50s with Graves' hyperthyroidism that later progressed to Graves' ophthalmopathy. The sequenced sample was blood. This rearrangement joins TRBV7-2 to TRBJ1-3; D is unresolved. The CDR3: CASSLTLGSSSNTIYF. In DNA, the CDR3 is TGTGCCAGCAGCTTAACGTTGGGTTCTTCGTCGAACACCATATATTTT.